These 27 T cell receptor beta chains were sequenced from one sample in a study of human T cells and chemical hapten exposure. TCRdb reprocessed the RACE reads via MiXCR and lists one record per CDR3 protein. This sample yields 380,000 or so distinct CDR3 sequences, of which approximately 4.4% are seen a single time; over 2% belongs to the top ten. Stated time point: patch test 1, 2 weeks after DPC sensitization. As to treatment: therapeutic diphenylcyclopropenone sensitization with weekly scalp DPC. Sequences were derived from whole blood, sampled in connection with sensitization to the hapten diphenylcyclopropenone (DPC). The source is a woman between 45 and 65 years old with alopecia areata. Some clones in this sample may be carry-over from other donors' samples.

This clonotype came up once. A read error may be the cause here, since a much bigger clone is one base away. V and J are TRBV7-8 and TRBJ1-6; D is unclear. V shed 2 bases and J shed 7 bases, with 6 bases lying between them. Germline CDR1 SGHVS, CDR2 FQNEAQ. This CDR3 region has 13 residues. The CDR3 reads CASSLRVNSPLHF. In DNA form, the CDR3 reads TGTGCCAGCAGCTTACGAGTCAATTCACCCCTCCACTTT.

This clonotype has ten or more counts. This chain links TRBV30 with TRBJ1-5, with a tentative D call TRBD1 (6 bases). Germline assignment: CDR1 GTSNPN and CDR2 SVGIG (reference sequence). The CDR3 has 14 residues. The V end lost 5 bases, the J end lost 0 bases, and 11 bases lay between the germline ends. As DNA, the CDR3 is TGTGCCTGGGGGGGGCTTTATAGCAATCAGCCCCAGCATTTT. Amino acids: CAWGGLYSNQPQHF.

This clonotype has a count of ten or more. The chain recombines TRBV11-1 with TRBJ2-4; perhaps D is TRBD1 or TRBD2 (5 bases each). The CDR3 is made up of 12 amino acids. The germline gives CDR1 SGHAT, CDR2 FQDESV (reference sequence). V lost 6 bases, J lost 9 bases, and 12 bases lay in between. For the CDR3, the DNA is TGTGCCAGCAGAGGGCCGGGACCCATTCAGTACTTC. It is translated as CASRGPGPIQYF. Full variable domain (remainder filled in from reference TRBV11-1 and TRBJ2-4): EAEVAQSPRYKITEKSQAVAFWCDPISGHATLYWYRQILGQGPELLVQFQDESVVDDSQLPKDRFSAERLKGVDSTLKIQPAELGDSAMYLCASRGPGPIQYFGAGTRLSVL.

This clonotype has ten or more counts. The gene calls are TRBV5-6 and TRBJ2-5; maybe TRBD1 (5 bases). This CDR3 is built from 13 residues. The germline gives CDR1 SGHDT, CDR2 YYEEEE. V gave up 2 bases and J gave up 2 bases, with 7 bases separating them. The chain's CDR3 is CASSFRQQETQYF. DNA of the CDR3: TGTGCCAGCAGCTTCCGACAGCAAGAGACCCAGTACTTC.

This chain connects TRBV6-2 or TRBV6-3 to TRBJ2-7; no reliable D call. V dropped 6 bases and J dropped 0 bases, with 15 bases sitting between them. Germline CDR1 and CDR2: MNHEY and SVGEGT. The CDR3 runs to 15 residues. Here the CDR3 DNA reads TGTGCCAGCAGCATCCGGCAGGTCTTCTCCTACGAGCAGTACTTC. The encoded protein is CASSIRQVFSYEQYF.

This clonotype was counted at least ten times. This sequence joins TRBV4-2 and TRBJ2-7, with 7 bases that match TRBD1. The germline CDR1 and CDR2 sequences are LGHNA and YNFKEQ. The CDR3 extends over 14 amino acids. The V gene end was trimmed by 3 bases and the J gene end by 2 bases; junction bases not matched to a gene: 4. This chain's CDR3 is CASSQTGTAYEQYF. CDR3 nucleotides: TGTGCCAGCAGCCAGACCGGGACAGCCTACGAGCAGTACTTC.

The table lists this clonotype with a few counts. This chain links TRBV15 with TRBJ1-4, with TRBD1 matching over 8 bases. CDR3 length: 15 amino acids. V shed 0 bases and J 8 bases; nucleotides not matched to a gene: 5. Germline CDR1 reads LNHNV; CDR2 reads YYDKDF (reference sequence). CDR3: CATSREQGVGEKLFF. In DNA, the CDR3 is TGTGCCACCAGCAGAGAACAGGGGGTGGGAGAAAAACTGTTTTTT.

This clonotype showed up just a few times. The rearrangement links TRBV29-1 to TRBJ1-2; no reliable D call. The CDR3 totals 11 residues. V shed 0 bases and J shed 8 bases, with 7 bases lying between them. Germline CDR1 reads SQVTM; CDR2 reads ANQGSEA. This CDR3 is CSVEEPRGYTF. The CDR3 DNA reads TGCAGCGTTGAAGAGCCCCGAGGCTACACCTTC.

V gene TRBV30 combines with J gene TRBJ2-2; 7 nucleotides align to TRBD2. Germline lookup yields CDR1 GTSNPN and CDR2 SVGIG (reference sequence). CDR3 length: 15 amino acids. V gave up 3 bases and J gave up 2 bases; unmatched junction bases: 6. This CDR3 reads CAWRSSGTNTGELFF. The CDR3 DNA is TGTGCCTGGAGGTCTAGCGGAACCAACACCGGGGAGCTGTTTTTT.

This clonotype was counted at least ten times. The chain recombines TRBV6-1 with TRBJ2-3; 9 positions match TRBD2. CDR3 length equals 14 residues. Germline-derived CDR1 and CDR2 are MNHNS and SASEGT. Unmatched junction bases numbered 6, after V lost 10 bases and J lost 1 base. The CDR3 sequence: CATGERGGTDTQYF. CDR3 sequence (DNA): TGTGCCACGGGAGAGCGGGGGGGCACAGATACGCAGTATTTT.

This clonotype appeared many times. This rearrangement joins TRBV4-1 to TRBJ1-2, with D possibly matching TRBD1 (5 bases). The germline V gene encodes CDR1 MGHRA and CDR2 YSYEKL. The CDR3 is 15 residues long. Trimming took 0 bases from V and 4 from J, leaving 12 bases between them. In DNA form, the CDR3 reads TGCGCCAGCAGCCAAGATGCAAGGGGAACCTATGGCTACACCTTC. Translated: CASSQDARGTYGYTF.

This clonotype has a count of ten or more. The V gene is TRBV20-1, the J gene TRBJ1-2, with D tentatively TRBD1 (5 bases). CDR1 and CDR2 from the germline V gene are DFQATT and SNEGSKA (reference sequence). The CDR3 has 13 residues. Trimming pared 3 bases from V and 5 bases from J, leaving 13 bases between. The CDR3 DNA reads TGCAGTGCTAGGCCTAACCAGGGTTATGGCTACACCTTC. It codes for CSARPNQGYGYTF.

This clonotype was seen many times. The rearrangement uses TRBV24-1 and TRBJ2-1; 13 nucleotides match TRBD2. J lost 8 bases, V lost 7 bases, and 10 bases had no gene match. Germline V lookup: CDR1 KGHDR, CDR2 SFDVKD. The CDR3 has 16 amino acids. CDR3 protein: CATSRTSGSGFDEQFF. The CDR3 DNA reads as TGTGCCACCAGCCGGACTAGCGGGAGCGGGTTTGATGAGCAGTTCTTC.

This clonotype was found a few times. This chain connects TRBV28 to TRBJ1-1; 9 bases map to TRBD1. The CDR3 contains 15 residues. The junction had 9 bases not matched to a gene; V was cut back by 5 bases and J by 5 bases. CDR1 is MDHEN and CDR2 is SYDVKM in the germline V gene. CDR3 protein: CASSILTGGSTEAFF. CDR3 nucleotide sequence: TGTGCCAGCAGTATCTTAACAGGGGGCTCAACTGAAGCTTTCTTT.

There are a few counts of this clonotype. V and J are TRBV6-6 and TRBJ2-1; 7 bases are a match to TRBD1. CDR1 is MNHNY and CDR2 is SVGAGI in the germline V gene (reference sequence). With V trimmed by 5 bases and J by 11 bases, 9 bases remained unmatched. This CDR3 has 13 amino acids. The CDR3 bases are TGTGCCAGCAGTCCCGGGACAGCTAACCAGCAGTTCTTC. As protein: CASSPGTANQQFF.

This clonotype was picked up many times. V usage is TRBV4-2 and J usage is TRBJ1-1, with D hard to call. Germline V gene lookup returns CDR1 LGHNA and CDR2 YNFKEQ. Trimming took off 1 base at V and 3 bases at J, with 12 bases between the two ends. The CDR3 spans 15 residues. In DNA, the CDR3 is TGTGCCAGCAGCCAAGTAAGAGGGAAGGACACTGAAGCTTTCTTT. Translating gives CASSQVRGKDTEAFF.

This sequence joins TRBV12-3 or TRBV12-4 and TRBJ2-5; 9 bases are shared with TRBD1. The CDR3 totals 15 residues. Trimming cost V 5 bases and J 5 bases; bases outside gene matches: 9. CDR3 loop: CASSPSDRGSETQYF. The CDR3 coding sequence is TGTGCCAGCAGTCCCTCGGACAGGGGATCGGAGACCCAGTACTTC.

This clonotype has ten or more counts. The chain employs TRBV20-1 and TRBJ1-2; D is possibly TRBD1 (6 bases). The V and J ends lost 5 bases and 6 bases respectively, with 16 bases between them. The V gene's germline CDR1 is DFQATT and CDR2 SNEGSKA (reference sequence). The CDR3 length is 13 residues. CDR3 sequence: CSAPNRVLNGYTF. The CDR3 DNA reads TGCAGTGCTCCGAACAGGGTATTGAATGGCTACACCTTC.

This clonotype occurred a few times. The rearrangement joins TRBV5-4 to TRBJ2-3; unclear D gene. The V end was cut by 0 bases, the J end by 3 bases, with 11 bases between. The CDR3 runs to 15 residues. Germline CDR1 and CDR2: SGHNT and YYREEE (reference sequence). This CDR3 is CASSLVSEVTDTQYF. The CDR3 DNA follows: TGTGCCAGCAGCTTGGTTAGTGAGGTAACAGATACGCAGTATTTT.

This chain connects TRBV13 to TRBJ1-4; TRBD1 aligns across 7 bases. This CDR3 has 15 amino acids. V shed 1 base, J shed 8 bases, and the junction held 7 bases outside the gene matches. The germline gives CDR1 PRHDT, CDR2 FYEKMQ (reference sequence). The CDR3 protein is CASSLVPGGEEKLFF. CDR3 nucleotide sequence: TGTGCCAGCAGCTTAGTGCCAGGGGGAGAAGAAAAACTGTTTTTT.

The table lists this clonotype with many counts. The rearrangement uses TRBV15 and TRBJ2-7; TRBD1 aligns across 12 bases. The germline V gene encodes CDR1 LNHNV and CDR2 YYDKDF (reference sequence). J lost 5 bases, V lost 3 bases, and 5 bases had no gene match. The CDR3 covers 15 residues. The CDR3 nucleotides are TGTGCCACCAGCAGCTCCGGGACAGGGGGCGACGAGCAGTACTTC. Protein sequence: CATSSSGTGGDEQYF. The entire variable domain, with the rest obtained from reference TRBV15 and TRBJ2-7, is as follows: DAMVIQNPRYQVTQFGKPVTLSCSQTLNHNVMYWYQQKSSQAPKLLFHYYDKDFNNEADTPDNFQSRRPNTSFCFLDIRSPGLGDTAMYLCATSSSGTGGDEQYFGPGTRLTVT.

This clonotype was counted a few times. The chain couples TRBV6-2 or TRBV6-3 to TRBJ2-4; unclear D gene. Trimming cost V 5 bases and J 6 bases, with 8 bases left between them. The CDR3 length is 12 residues. Germline V gene lookup returns CDR1 MNHEY and CDR2 SVGEGT. This CDR3 is CASSPELNIQYF. CDR3 DNA sequence: TGTGCCAGCAGTCCTGAATTAAACATTCAGTACTTC.

This clonotype was detected ten times or more. CDR3 protein: CASSSTGAQETQYF. In DNA form, the CDR3 reads TGTGCCAGCAGTTCCACCGGGGCCCAAGAGACCCAGTACTTC. This rearrangement joins TRBV12-3 or TRBV12-4 to TRBJ2-5; D may be TRBD1 or TRBD2 (5 bases each). There are 14 residues in the CDR3. The V and J ends lost 4 bases and 1 base respectively, with 10 bases between them.

This clonotype showed up many times. The rearrangement joins TRBV6-4 to TRBJ1-3; a weak D match, TRBD1 (6 bases). Germline CDR1 reads MRHNA; CDR2 reads SNTAGT. V was cut by 4 bases and J by 0 bases, with 13 bases left in between. The length of the CDR3 is 16 residues. In DNA, the CDR3 is TGTGCCAGCAGTGGAAACAGGGACCTCTCTGGAAACACCATATATTTT. Its protein is CASSGNRDLSGNTIYF.

This rearrangement joins TRBV10-3 to TRBJ1-2, with TRBD1 matching 7 bases. The CDR3 runs to 16 residues. J gave up 0 bases and V 4 bases, and 8 bases lay outside the gene matches. Germline loops: CDR1 ENHRY, CDR2 SYGVKD. The DNA for the CDR3 is TGTGCCATCAGTGGGGACAGTATCTTAGCTAACTATGGCTACACCTTC. This translates into CAISGDSILANYGYTF.

This clonotype was seen ten or more times. V usage is TRBV29-1 and J usage is TRBJ1-2, with 7 bases that match TRBD1. CDR3 length equals 10 residues. CDR1 and CDR2 (germline): SQVTM, ANQGSEA. J was trimmed by 7 bases and V by 6 bases; bases with no gene match: 2. CDR3 sequence (DNA): TGCAGCGTAGACAGGGCTGGCTACACCTTC. Its translation: CSVDRAGYTF.

This clonotype was seen ten or more times. This chain joins TRBV20-1 and TRBJ2-2; 8 nucleotides agree with TRBD1. Looked up from germline, CDR1 is DFQATT and CDR2 is SNEGSKA (reference sequence). The CDR3 loop spans 16 amino acids. Unmatched junction bases numbered 13, after V lost 6 bases and J lost 4 bases. The CDR3 is CSAQDRDWYGTGELFF. CDR3 in DNA: TGCAGTGCACAGGACAGGGATTGGTATGGCACCGGGGAGCTGTTTTTT.